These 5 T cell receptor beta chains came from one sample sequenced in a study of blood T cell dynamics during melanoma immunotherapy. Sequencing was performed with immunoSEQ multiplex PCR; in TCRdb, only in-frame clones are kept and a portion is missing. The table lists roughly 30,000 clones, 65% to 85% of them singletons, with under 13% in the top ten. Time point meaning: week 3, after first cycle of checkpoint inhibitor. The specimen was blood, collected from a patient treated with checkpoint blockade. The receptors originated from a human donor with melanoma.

The CDR3 protein is CAISESALGRTRTDTQYF. CDR3 DNA sequence: TGTGCCATCAGTGAGTCAGCACTGGGGAGGACGCGAACAGATACGCAGTATTTT. The chain employs TRBV10-3 and TRBJ2-3; D is possibly TRBD2 (6 bases). The germline CDR1 and CDR2 sequences are ENHRY and SYGVKD. This CDR3 comprises 18 residues. The V end was cut by 0 bases, the J end by 3 bases, with 19 bases between.

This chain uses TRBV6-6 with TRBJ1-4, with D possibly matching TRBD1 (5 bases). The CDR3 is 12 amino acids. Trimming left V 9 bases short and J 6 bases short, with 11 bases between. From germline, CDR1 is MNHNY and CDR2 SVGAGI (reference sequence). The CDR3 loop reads CASAQGDEKLFF. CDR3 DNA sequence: TGTGCCAGTGCTCAGGGTGATGAAAAACTGTTTTTT.

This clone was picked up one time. CDR3 nucleotides: TGTGCCAGCAGCCGTACTACAAATGAGCAGTTCTTC. Its translation is CASSRTTNEQFF. The chain employs TRBV7-2 and TRBJ2-1; D is ambiguous. Germline CDR1 and CDR2: SGHTA and FQGNSA. The CDR3 contains 12 residues. V lost 5 bases and J lost 7, with 9 bases in between. The entire variable domain, with the rest obtained from reference TRBV7-2 and TRBJ2-1, is as follows: GAGVSQSPSNKVTEKGKDVELRCDPISGHTALYWYRQSLGQGLEFLIYFQGNSAPDKSGLPSDRFSAERTGGSVSTLTIQRTQQEDSAVYLCASSRTTNEQFFGPGTRLTVL.

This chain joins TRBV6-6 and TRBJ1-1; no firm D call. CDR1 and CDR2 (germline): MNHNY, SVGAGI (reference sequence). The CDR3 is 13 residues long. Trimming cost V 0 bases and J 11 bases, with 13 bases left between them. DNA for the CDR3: TGTGCCAGCAGTTACTCAGTAGGGTCGGGGGCTTTCTTT. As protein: CASSYSVGSGAFF.

Here the CDR3 reads CASSGTSGGRTDTQYF. Written as DNA, the CDR3 is TGTGCCAGCAGCGGGACTAGCGGGGGGAGGACAGATACGCAGTATTTT. The chain couples TRBV5-4 to TRBJ2-3, with 15 positions matching TRBD2. The germline V gene has CDR1 SGHNT and CDR2 YYREEE (reference sequence). J was trimmed by 3 bases and V by 4 bases; bases with no gene match: 3. The CDR3 runs 16 residues.